The 3 T cell receptor beta chains given below trace back to one sample, sequenced in a study of blood T cell repertoires in COVID-19. This table comes from immunoSEQ multiplex PCR, and its TCRdb copy is limited to in-frame clones, with some not included. The sample contains roughly 670,000 clones, 90% of which appear only once. Sequencing was performed on peripheral blood. The receptor set was obtained from a woman aged 18-30 years with acute or convalescent COVID-19.

The chain recombines TRBV6-6 with TRBJ1-3; 7 bases fit TRBD1. The V gene's germline CDR1 is MNHNY and CDR2 SVGAGI (reference sequence). CDR3 length: 16 residues. The J segment lost 0 bases and the V segment lost 0 bases, leaving 2 bases of the junction unmatched. DNA of the CDR3: TGTGCCAGCAGTTACTCGACAGGGTTCTCTGGAAACACCATATATTTT. As protein: CASSYSTGFSGNTIYF.

The V gene is TRBV7-2, the J gene TRBJ2-7, with a tentative D call TRBD2 (6 bases). The germline V gene encodes CDR1 SGHTA and CDR2 FQGNSA. The germline V and J ends were trimmed by 6 bases and 3 bases, with 12 bases remaining between them. CDR3 length: 13 amino acids. The DNA for the CDR3 is TGTGCCAGCAGGGTCTTGGAGGGCTACGAGCAGTACTTC. This sequence encodes CASRVLEGYEQYF.

The chain is built from TRBV7-9 and TRBJ1-4; 10 bases line up with TRBD1. The CDR3 is made up of 14 amino acids. The trim removed 2 bases at V and 10 bases at J, leaving 4 bases unmatched. CDR1 is SEHNR, CDR2 FQNEAQ, per germline (reference sequence). This CDR3 reads CASSLRDRGAKLFF. The CDR3 DNA is TGTGCCAGCAGCTTAAGGGACAGGGGTGCAAAACTGTTTTTT.